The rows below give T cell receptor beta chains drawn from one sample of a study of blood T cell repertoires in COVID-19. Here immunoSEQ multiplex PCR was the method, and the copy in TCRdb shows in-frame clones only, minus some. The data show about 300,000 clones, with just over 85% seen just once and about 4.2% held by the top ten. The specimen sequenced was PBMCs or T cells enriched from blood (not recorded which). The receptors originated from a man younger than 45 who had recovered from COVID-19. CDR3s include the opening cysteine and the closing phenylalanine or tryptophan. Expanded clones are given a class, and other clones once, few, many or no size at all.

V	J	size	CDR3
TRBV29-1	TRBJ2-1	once	CSVDRMGNNEQFF
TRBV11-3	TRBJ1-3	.	CASSPTVDRVLSYAGNTIYF
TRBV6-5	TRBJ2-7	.	CASRGSGRDEQYF
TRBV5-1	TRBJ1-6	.	CASSLRGQELDNSPLHF
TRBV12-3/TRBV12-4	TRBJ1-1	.	CASSPPQGKAFF
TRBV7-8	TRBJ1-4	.	CASIHAGGAATNEKLFF
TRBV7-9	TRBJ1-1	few	CASSFGGYTEAFF
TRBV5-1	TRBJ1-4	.	CASSFPGTGGDEKLFF
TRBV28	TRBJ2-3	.	CASSLAAGGPGDTQYF
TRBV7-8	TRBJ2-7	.	CASSSAGLAAYEQYF
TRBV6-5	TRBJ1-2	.	CASSRTQANYGYTF
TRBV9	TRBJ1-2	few	CASSALAWGREYGYTF
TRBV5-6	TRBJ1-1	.	CASSSRRVNTEAFF
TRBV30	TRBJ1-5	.	CAWSGGSQPQHF
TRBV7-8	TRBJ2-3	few	CASSPRLAVIDTQYF
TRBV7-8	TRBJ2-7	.	CASSPEPWEQYF
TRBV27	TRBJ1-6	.	CASTFLDYNSPLHF
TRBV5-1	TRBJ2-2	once	CASSLGLAGVTGELFF
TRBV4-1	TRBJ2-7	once	CASSHLAGASYEQYF
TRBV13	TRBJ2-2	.	CASSLEGQANTGELFF
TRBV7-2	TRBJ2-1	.	CASSLVAGGPSNEQFF
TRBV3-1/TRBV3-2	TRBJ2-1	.	CASSQFPFSYNEQFF
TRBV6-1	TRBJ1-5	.	CASSEEVAADSFSLSNQPQHF
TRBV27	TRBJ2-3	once	CASSLTPESYTQYF
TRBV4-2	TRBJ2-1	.	CASRRESSSYNEQFF
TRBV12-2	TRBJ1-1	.	CASRLGGRGLVTEAFF
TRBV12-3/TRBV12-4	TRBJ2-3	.	CASSPLPGHQYF
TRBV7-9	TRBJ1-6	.	CASSGGDLHF
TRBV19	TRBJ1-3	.	CASTTPRAFSGNTIYF
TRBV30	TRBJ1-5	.	CAWRGQGASQPQHF
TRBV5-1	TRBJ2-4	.	CASTRSLLAKNIQYF
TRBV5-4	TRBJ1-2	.	CASSLAGVTRGYGYTF
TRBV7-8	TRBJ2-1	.	CASSPIGRSLAGVINEQFF
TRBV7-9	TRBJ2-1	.	CASSFTYNEQFF
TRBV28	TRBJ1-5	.	CASSRQLNQPQHF
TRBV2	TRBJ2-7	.	CASSEEVRAGGHEQYF
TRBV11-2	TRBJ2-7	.	CASSLGGLGSWQYF
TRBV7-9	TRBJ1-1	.	CASSLVQGMNTEAFF
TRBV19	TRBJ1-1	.	CASSSAGTTEAFF
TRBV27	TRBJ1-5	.	CASRERGLSNQPQHF
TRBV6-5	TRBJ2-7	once	CASSSPGQFSYEQYF
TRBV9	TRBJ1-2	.	CASSVRQNLRYGYTF
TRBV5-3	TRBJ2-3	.	CARSPPERGRLDTQYF
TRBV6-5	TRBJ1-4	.	CASSPTGGYEKLFF
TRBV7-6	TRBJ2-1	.	CASSLGAYNEQFF
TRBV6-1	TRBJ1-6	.	CASSERGTQGPLHF
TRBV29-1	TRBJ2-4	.	CSVALAKNIQYF
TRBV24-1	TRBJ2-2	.	CATSDIRRGGTGELFF
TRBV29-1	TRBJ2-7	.	CSVELAGVHEQYF
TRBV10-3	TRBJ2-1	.	CAISEEGRNEQFF
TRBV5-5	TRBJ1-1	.	CASSPGTGEFGAFF
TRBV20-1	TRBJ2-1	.	CSASWISGEQFF
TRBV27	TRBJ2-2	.	CASITVTGELFF
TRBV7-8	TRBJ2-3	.	CASSLMTRSTDTQYF
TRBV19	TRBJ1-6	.	CASSIGFREVNSPLHF
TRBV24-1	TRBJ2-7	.	CATSVDSLSEQYF
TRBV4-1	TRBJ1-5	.	CASSQLGGNQPQHF
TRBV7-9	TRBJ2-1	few	CASSLSGTSGNNEQFF